This TCR beta chain was recovered during a study of cytomegalovirus exposure and HLA in healthy donors. V was pared by 1 base and J by 8 bases, with 14 bases between. CDR1 is SGHAT, CDR2 FQNNGV, per germline. There are 14 residues in the CDR3. 60 Vbeta and 13 Jbeta primers were used in PCR. Here immunoSEQ multiplex PCR was the method, and the copy in TCRdb shows in-frame clones only, minus some. The sample lists about 120,000 clones, about 74% seen once, with approximately 2.5% in the top ten. The sequencing input was PBMCs. This TCR was sampled from a woman aged 40 to 50 in good health and CMV-seropositive. This chain links TRBV11-2 with TRBJ1-2, with D unclear. CDR3 DNA sequence: TGTGCCAGCAGCTTAGTGGTAATCGGTGAGGGCTACACCTTC. The encoded protein is CASSLVVIGEGYTF.